A single sample is the source of the 9 T cell receptor beta chains below, sequenced in a study of blood T cells in healthy people across ages. Sample-barcoded 5' priming and a J-beta primer mix drove a second PCR of roughly 6 to 12 cycles. Each CDR3 protein is one row after TCRdb ran MiXCR on the 5' RACE reads. The table lists under 750,000 distinct CDR3 sequences, around half of them singletons. Sequencing was carried out using blood. The receptors derive from a man older than 75 in good health.

The chain couples TRBV29-1 to TRBJ2-4; possible D gene TRBD1, 5 bases. V lost 6 bases, J lost 9 bases, and 18 bases lay in between. Germline-derived CDR1 and CDR2 are SQVTM and ANQGSEA. This CDR3 comprises 13 residues. CDR3 nucleotides: TGCAGCGTCGGGTTCAGGGATTCAGGCATTCAGTACTTC. Protein product: CSVGFRDSGIQYF.

The chain recombines TRBV29-1 with TRBJ2-7; D not resolved. The CDR3 covers 13 residues. CDR1 and CDR2 (germline): SQVTM, ANQGSEA. V was cut by 4 bases and J by 0 bases, with 10 bases left in between. As DNA, the CDR3 is TGCAGCGTTGCTCGCAGCAGCTCCTACGAGCAGTACTTC. Translation: CSVARSSSYEQYF.

As DNA, the CDR3 is TGCGCCAGCAGCTTGGTGGCTAGCGGAGGGAACAATGAGCAGTACTTC. Translated, it gives CASSLVASGGNNEQYF. The J gene is TRBJ2-7, the V gene TRBV5-1; 7 bases line up with TRBD2. J was trimmed by 7 bases and V by 0 bases; bases with no gene match: 13. CDR1 and CDR2 (germline): SGHRS, YFSETQ. The CDR3 totals 16 residues. The whole variable domain, filled in from reference TRBV5-1 and TRBJ2-7, reads KAGVTQTPRYLIKTRGQQVTLSCSPISGHRSVSWYQQTPGQGLQFLFEYFSETQRNKGNFPGRFSGRQFSNSRSEMNVSTLELGDSALYLCASSLVASGGNNEQYFGPGTRLTVT.

In this sample, this clonotype turned up a few times. This chain links TRBV3-1 with TRBJ1-2; tentatively, D is TRBD1 (6 bases). V gave up 1 base and J gave up 8 bases, with 14 bases separating them. CDR1 and CDR2 (germline): LGHDT, YNNKEL (reference sequence). The CDR3 length is 14 residues. The CDR3 DNA reads TGTGCCAGCAGCCAAGGGGCAAGGGGGATGGGCTACACCTTC. Amino acids: CASSQGARGMGYTF. The variable domain in full, with the rest retrieved from reference TRBV3-1 and TRBJ1-2, is DTAVSQTPKYLVTQMGNDKSIKCEQNLGHDTMYWYKQDSKKFLKIMFSYNNKELIINETVPNRFSPKSPDKAHLNLHINSLELGDSAVYFCASSQGARGMGYTFGSGTRLTVV.

V and J are TRBV7-2 and TRBJ1-3; D gene uncertain. Looked up from germline, CDR1 is SGHTA and CDR2 is FQGNSA. There are 14 residues in the CDR3. Between the trimmed V and J ends, which lost 5 bases and 3 bases, there was a span of 11 bases. CDR3 sequence reads: CASSILLIGNTIYF. In DNA, the CDR3 is TGTGCCAGCAGCATTCTCCTCATTGGAAACACCATATATTTT.

The genes are TRBV20-1 and TRBJ2-4; TRBD1 matches at 7 bases. This CDR3 comprises 14 residues. V dropped 5 bases and J dropped 0; count of bases not matched to a gene: 4. Germline-derived CDR1 and CDR2 are DFQATT and SNEGSKA (reference sequence). The CDR3, as DNA: TGCAGTGCTTACAGGGGCATAGCCAAAAACATTCAGTACTTC. Protein sequence: CSAYRGIAKNIQYF.

The V gene is TRBV4-3, the J gene TRBJ2-7; 7 bases map to TRBD1. Germline CDR1 is LGHNA and CDR2 is YSLEER. This CDR3 has 15 amino acids. V was pared by 3 bases and J by 2 bases, with 7 bases of the junction left unmatched. The chain's CDR3 is CASSQIQGNPYEQYF. The CDR3 DNA sequence: TGCGCCAGCAGCCAGATACAGGGGAACCCCTACGAGCAGTACTTC.

The gene calls are TRBV7-2 and TRBJ2-5; unclear D gene. The CDR3 spans 14 residues. V was pared by 2 bases and J by 6 bases, with 13 bases between. Germline CDR1 reads SGHTA; CDR2 reads FQGNSA. The CDR3 DNA sequence: TGTGCCAGCAGCTTAAATGGGCAGCCGAAGACCCAGTACTTC. This sequence encodes CASSLNGQPKTQYF.

This clonotype turned up a few times. The V and J genes are TRBV19 and TRBJ2-1; TRBD2 aligns across 11 bases. CDR1 is LNHDA, CDR2 SQIVND, per germline (reference sequence). J lost 10 bases, V lost 6 bases, and 5 bases had no gene match. The CDR3 extends over 13 amino acids. CDR3 sequence (DNA): TGTGCCAGTAGCCCCGGGACTAGCGGCGAGCAGTTCTTC. It codes for CASSPGTSGEQFF.